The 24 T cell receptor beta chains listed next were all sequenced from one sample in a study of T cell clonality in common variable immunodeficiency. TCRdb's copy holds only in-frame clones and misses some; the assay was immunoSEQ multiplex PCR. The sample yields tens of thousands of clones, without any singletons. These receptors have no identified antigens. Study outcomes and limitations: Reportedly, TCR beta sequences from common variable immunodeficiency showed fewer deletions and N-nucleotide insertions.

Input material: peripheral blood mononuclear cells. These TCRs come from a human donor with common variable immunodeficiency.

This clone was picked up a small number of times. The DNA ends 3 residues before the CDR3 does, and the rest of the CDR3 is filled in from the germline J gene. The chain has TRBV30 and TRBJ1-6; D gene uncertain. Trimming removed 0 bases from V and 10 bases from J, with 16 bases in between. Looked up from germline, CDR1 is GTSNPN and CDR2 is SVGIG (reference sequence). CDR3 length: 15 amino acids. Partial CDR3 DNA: TGTGCCTGGAGTGTACGGGCGGGCCTGGGCTCACCC. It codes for CAWSVRAGLGSP. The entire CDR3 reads CAWSVRAGLGSPLHF.

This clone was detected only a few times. The sequenced part of the CDR3 DNA is TGTGCCAGCAGCCCCCCGACTCTTTCCTACGAG. Amino acid sequence: CASSPPTLSYE. The whole CDR3 reads CASSPPTLSYEQYF. The rearrangement joins TRBV11-2 to TRBJ2-7; D is undetermined. The read stops 3 residues short of the end of the CDR3; the missing end is completed from the germline J gene. Trimming pared 5 bases from V and 1 base from J, leaving 12 bases between. The germline V gene encodes CDR1 SGHAT and CDR2 FQNNGV. The CDR3 is 14 residues long.

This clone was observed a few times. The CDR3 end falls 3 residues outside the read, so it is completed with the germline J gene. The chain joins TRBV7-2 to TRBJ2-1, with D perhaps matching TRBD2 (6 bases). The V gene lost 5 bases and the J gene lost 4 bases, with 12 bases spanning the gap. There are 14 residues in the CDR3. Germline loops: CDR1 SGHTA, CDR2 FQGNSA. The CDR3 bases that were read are TGTGCCAGCAGCCTGGACTACCTTTACAATGAG. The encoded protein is CASSLDYLYNE. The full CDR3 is CASSLDYLYNEQFF.

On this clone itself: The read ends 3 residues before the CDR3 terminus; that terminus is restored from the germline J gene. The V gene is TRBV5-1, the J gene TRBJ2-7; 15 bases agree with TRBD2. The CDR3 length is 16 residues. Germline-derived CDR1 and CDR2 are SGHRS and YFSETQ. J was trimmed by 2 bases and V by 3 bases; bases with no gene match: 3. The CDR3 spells CASSWTSGGAPYEQYF. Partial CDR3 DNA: TGCGCCAGCAGCTGGACTAGCGGGGGGGCACCCTACGAG.

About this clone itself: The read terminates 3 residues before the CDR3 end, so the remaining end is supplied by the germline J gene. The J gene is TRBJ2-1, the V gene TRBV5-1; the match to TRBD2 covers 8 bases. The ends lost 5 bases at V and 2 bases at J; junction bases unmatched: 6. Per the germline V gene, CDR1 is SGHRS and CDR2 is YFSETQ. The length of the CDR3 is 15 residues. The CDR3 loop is CASRRGLVTYNEQFF. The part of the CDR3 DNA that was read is TGCGCCAGCAGGAGGGGACTAGTCACCTACAATGAG.

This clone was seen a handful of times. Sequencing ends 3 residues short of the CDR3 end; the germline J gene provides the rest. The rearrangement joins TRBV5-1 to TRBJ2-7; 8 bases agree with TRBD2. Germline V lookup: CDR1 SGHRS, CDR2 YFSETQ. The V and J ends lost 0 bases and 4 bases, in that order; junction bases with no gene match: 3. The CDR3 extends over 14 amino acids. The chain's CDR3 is CASSLVSSGYEQYF. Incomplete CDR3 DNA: TGCGCCAGCAGCTTGGTCTCTAGCGGGTACGAG.

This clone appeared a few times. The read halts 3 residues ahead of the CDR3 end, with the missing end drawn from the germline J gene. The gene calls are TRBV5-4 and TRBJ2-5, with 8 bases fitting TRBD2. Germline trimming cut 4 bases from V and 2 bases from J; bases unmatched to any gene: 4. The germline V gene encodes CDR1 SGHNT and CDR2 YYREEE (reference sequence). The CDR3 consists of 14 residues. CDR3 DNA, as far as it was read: TGTGCCAGCAGCGCGGGGGGCAGTCAAGAGACC. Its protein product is CASSAGGSQET. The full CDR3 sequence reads CASSAGGSQETQYF.

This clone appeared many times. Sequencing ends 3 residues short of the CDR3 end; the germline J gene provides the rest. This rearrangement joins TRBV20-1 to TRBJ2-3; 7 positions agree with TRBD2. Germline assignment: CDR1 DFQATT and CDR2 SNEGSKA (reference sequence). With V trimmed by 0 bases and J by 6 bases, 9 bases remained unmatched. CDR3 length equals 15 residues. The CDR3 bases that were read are TGCAGTGCTAGAGATCGGGGGGTCCTGTCGGATACG. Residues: CSARDRGVLSDT. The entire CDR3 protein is CSARDRGVLSDTQYF.

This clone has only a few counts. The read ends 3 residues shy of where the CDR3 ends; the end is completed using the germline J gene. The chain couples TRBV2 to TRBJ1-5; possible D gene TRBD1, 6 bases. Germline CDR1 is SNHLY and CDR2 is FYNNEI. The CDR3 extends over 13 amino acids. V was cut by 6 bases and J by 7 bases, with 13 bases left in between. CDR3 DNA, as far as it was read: TGTGCCAGCAGCGATAACAGGGACCAGCCC. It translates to CASSDNRDQP. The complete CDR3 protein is CASSDNRDQPQHF.

The CDR3 sequence is CASSLEWGKSYEQYF. The part of the CDR3 DNA that was read is TGTGCCAGCAGCTTGGAGTGGGGCAAGTCCTACGAG. The V and J genes are TRBV5-5 and TRBJ2-7, with D possibly being TRBD1 (5 bases). The read falls 3 residues short of the CDR3 end, and the missing part is taken from the germline J gene. The CDR3 consists of 15 residues. Trimming removed 0 bases from V and 1 base from J, with 11 bases in between. CDR1 and CDR2 from the germline V gene are SGHKS and YYEKEE (reference sequence).

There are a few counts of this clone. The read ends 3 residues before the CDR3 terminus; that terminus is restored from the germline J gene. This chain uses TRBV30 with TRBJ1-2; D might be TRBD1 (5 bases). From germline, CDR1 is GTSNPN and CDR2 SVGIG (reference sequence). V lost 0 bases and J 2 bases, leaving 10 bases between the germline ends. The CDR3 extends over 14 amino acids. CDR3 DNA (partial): TGTGCCTGGAGTGTAGGGGTCAGCAACTATGGC. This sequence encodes CAWSVGVSNYG. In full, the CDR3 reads CAWSVGVSNYGYTF.

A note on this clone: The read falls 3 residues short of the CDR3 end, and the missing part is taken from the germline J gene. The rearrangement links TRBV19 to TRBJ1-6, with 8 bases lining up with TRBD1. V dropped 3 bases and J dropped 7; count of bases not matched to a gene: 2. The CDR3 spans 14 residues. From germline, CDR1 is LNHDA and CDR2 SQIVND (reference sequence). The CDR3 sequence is CASSIQGANSPLHF. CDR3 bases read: TGTGCCAGTAGTATCCAGGGGGCGAATTCACCC.

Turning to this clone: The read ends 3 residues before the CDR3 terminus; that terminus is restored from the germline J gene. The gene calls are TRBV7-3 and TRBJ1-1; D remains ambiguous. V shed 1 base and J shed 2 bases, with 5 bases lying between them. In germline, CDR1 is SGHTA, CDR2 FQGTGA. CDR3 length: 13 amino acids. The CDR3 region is CASSLMANTEAFF. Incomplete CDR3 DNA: TGTGCCAGCAGCTTAATGGCCAACACTGAA.

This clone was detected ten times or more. The covered CDR3 bases are TGTGCCAGCAGCTTAACGCGGGGGGGCTGGAATGAG. It specifies CASSLTRGGWNE. The full CDR3 reads CASSLTRGGWNEQFF. J is TRBJ2-1 and V is TRBV7-3; 9 positions agree with TRBD2. The read terminates 3 residues ahead of where the CDR3 ends, so the germline J gene completes it. Per the germline V gene, CDR1 is SGHTA and CDR2 is FQGTGA. The CDR3 is made up of 15 amino acids. V trimming: 0 bases; J trimming: 7 bases; junction bases outside the gene matches: 4.

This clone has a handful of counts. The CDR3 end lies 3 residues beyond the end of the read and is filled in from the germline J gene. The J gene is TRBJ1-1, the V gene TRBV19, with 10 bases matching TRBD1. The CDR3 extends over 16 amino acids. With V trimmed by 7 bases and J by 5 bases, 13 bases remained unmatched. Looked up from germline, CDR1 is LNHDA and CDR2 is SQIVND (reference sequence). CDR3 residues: CASIIQGGTGDTEAFF. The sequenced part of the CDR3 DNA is TGTGCCAGTATTATCCAAGGGGGGACAGGGGATACTGAA.

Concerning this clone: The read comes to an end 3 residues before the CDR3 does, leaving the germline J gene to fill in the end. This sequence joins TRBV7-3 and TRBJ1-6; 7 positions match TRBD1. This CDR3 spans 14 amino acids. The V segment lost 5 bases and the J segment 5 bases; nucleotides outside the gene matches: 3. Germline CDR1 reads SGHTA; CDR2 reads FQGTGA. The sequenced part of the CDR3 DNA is TGTGCCAGCAGCCTTCAGGGGGATAATTCACCC. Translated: CASSLQGDNSP. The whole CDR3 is CASSLQGDNSPLHF.

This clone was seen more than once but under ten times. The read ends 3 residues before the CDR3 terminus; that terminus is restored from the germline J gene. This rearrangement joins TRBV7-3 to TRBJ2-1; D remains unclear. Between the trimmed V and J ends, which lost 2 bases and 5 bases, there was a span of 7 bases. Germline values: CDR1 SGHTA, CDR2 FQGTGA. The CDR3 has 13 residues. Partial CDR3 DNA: TGTGCCAGCAGCTTATCTAGAGACAATGAG. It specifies CASSLSRDNE. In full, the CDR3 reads CASSLSRDNEQFF.

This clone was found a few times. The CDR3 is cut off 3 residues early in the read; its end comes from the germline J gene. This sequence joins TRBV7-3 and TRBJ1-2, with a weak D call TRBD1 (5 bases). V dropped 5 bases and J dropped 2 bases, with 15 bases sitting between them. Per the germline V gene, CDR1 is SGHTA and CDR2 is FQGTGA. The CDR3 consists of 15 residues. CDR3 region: CASSERAGLNYGYTF. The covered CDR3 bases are TGTGCCAGCAGCGAAAGGGCAGGGCTGAACTATGGC. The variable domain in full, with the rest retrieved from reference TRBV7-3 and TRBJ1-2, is GAGVSQTPSNKVTEKGKYVELRCDPISGHTALYWYRQSLGQGPEFLIYFQGTGAADDSGLPNDRFFAVRPEGSVSTLKIQRTERGDSAVYLCASSERAGLNYGYTFGSGTRLTVV.

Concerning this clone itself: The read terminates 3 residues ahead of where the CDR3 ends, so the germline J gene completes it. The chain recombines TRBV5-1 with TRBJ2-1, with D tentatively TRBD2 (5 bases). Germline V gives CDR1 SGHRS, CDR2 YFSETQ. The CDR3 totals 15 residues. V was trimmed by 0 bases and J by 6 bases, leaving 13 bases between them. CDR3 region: CASSLVRGEINEQFF. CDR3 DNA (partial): TGCGCCAGCAGCTTGGTCCGGGGAGAGATCAATGAG.

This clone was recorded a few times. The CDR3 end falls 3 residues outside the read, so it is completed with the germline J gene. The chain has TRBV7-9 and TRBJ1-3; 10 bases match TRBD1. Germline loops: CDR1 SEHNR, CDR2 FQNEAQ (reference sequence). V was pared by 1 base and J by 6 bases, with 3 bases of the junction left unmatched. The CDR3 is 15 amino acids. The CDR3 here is CASSLGQGAVNTIYF. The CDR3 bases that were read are TGTGCCAGCAGCTTAGGACAGGGGGCCGTAAACACC.

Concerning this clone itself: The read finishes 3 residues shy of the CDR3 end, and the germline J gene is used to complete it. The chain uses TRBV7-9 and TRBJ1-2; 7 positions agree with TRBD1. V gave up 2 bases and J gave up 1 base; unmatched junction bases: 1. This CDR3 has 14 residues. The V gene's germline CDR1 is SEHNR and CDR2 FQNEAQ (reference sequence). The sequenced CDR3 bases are TGTGCCAGCAGCTTAACAGGGGATAACTATGGC. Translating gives CASSLTGDNYG. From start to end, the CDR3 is CASSLTGDNYGYTF.

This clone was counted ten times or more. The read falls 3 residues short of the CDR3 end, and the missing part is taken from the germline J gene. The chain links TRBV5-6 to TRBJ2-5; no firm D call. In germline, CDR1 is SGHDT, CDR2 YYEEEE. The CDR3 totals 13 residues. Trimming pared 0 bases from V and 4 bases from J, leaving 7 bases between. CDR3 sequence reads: CASSLGFRETQYF. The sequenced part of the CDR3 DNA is TGTGCCAGCAGCTTGGGCTTCAGAGAGACC.

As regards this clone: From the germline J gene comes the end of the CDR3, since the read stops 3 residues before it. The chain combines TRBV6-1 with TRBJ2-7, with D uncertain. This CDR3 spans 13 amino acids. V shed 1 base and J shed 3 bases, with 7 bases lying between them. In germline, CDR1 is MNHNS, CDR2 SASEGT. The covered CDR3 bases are TGTGCCAGCAGTGAAGGGCGGATCTACGAG. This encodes CASSEGRIYE. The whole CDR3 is CASSEGRIYEQYF.

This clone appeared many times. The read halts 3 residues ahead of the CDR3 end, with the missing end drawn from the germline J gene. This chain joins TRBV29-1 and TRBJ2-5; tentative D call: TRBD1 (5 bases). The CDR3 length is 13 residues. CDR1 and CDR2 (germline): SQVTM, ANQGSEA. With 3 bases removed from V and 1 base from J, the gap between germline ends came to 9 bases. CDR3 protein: CSVEHRIQETQYF. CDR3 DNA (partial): TGCAGCGTTGAGCACAGGATCCAAGAGACC.